The rows below give T cell receptor beta chains drawn from one sample of a study of molecular identifiers for immune sequencing clone quantification. One entry per CDR3 protein, called by TCRdb with MiXCR from the PCR reads. The repertoire includes almost 20,000 distinct CDR3 sequences, over 20% of them detected once, and approximately 6.8% sits in the top ten. Material: naive CD8+ T cells from blood, with Jurkat cell RNA spiked in. The receptors come from a human donor in good health. Some libraries in this study had Jurkat cell RNA spiked in. CDR3s include the opening cysteine and the closing phenylalanine or tryptophan. The D gene is left open where the match is weak.

CDR3: CASSYRTAYEQYF
V: TRBV6-6
D: -

CDR3: CASSHLTGIRGYTF
V: TRBV4-3
D: TRBD1

CDR3: CASTKGTSGHNEQFF
V: TRBV27
D: TRBD2

CDR3: CASSQVAGAYNEQFF
V: TRBV4-3
D: TRBD2

CDR3: CASTFDFNEQFF
V: TRBV12-3/TRBV12-4
D: -

CDR3: CASSPDPSTDTQYF
V: TRBV4-1
D: -

CDR3: CASRQGGSNQPQHF
V: TRBV12-3/TRBV12-4
D: TRBD1

CDR3: CASSGYAGVWETDTQYF
V: TRBV7-8
D: -

CDR3: CASSEWSGGSYEQYF
V: TRBV2
D: -

CDR3: CSALGRISNQPQHF
V: TRBV20-1
D: -

CDR3: CASSQGTASGANVLTF
V: TRBV4-3
D: -

CDR3: CASTDAANTGELFF
V: TRBV6-2/TRBV6-3
D: -

CDR3: CASSITGSPNYGYTF
V: TRBV9
D: -

CDR3: CASSLTGPYQETQYF
V: TRBV4-3
D: -

CDR3: CASSFARTGVPEAFF
V: TRBV28
D: TRBD1

CDR3: CASNLGDEGTQYF
V: TRBV6-5
D: -

CDR3: CSARNVGFGGEYNEQFF
V: TRBV20-1
D: -

CDR3: CASGKLGARHTEAFF
V: TRBV7-9
D: -

CDR3: CASSSVGELFF
V: TRBV12-3/TRBV12-4
D: -

CDR3: CASSETGPGISYNSPLHF
V: TRBV7-9
D: -

CDR3: CASSQEAGGFNEQFF
V: TRBV4-3
D: TRBD2

CDR3: CASSKVREAYNEQFF
V: TRBV21-1
D: -

CDR3: CASSLALNEQFF
V: TRBV28
D: -

CDR3: CASSLGQYYEQYF
V: TRBV7-9
D: -

CDR3: CASTQQGNEQFF
V: TRBV11-2
D: TRBD1

CDR3: CSARVPGLAGTVAETQYF
V: TRBV20-1
D: TRBD2

CDR3: CASSHPGTDYEQYF
V: TRBV7-9
D: TRBD1

CDR3: CASSSEFRFRDTRGNTEAFF
V: TRBV7-8
D: -

CDR3: CASSRAGPNEQFF
V: TRBV7-6
D: -

CDR3: CASRQPLSYEQYF
V: TRBV6-2/TRBV6-3
D: -

CDR3: CASSQVRREPNLKPDTQYF
V: TRBV3-1
D: -

CDR3: CASSQDPGGQYEQYF
V: TRBV4-3
D: TRBD1

CDR3: CAIRTGTSGYEQYF
V: TRBV10-3
D: TRBD2

CDR3: CASSYTRVLYEQYF
V: TRBV6-2/TRBV6-3
D: -

CDR3: CASSLRLAEIYEQYF
V: TRBV12-3/TRBV12-4
D: TRBD2

CDR3: CASSLVPGQGRQGEQFF
V: TRBV11-2
D: TRBD1

CDR3: CASSPWDGGGDGYTF
V: TRBV4-1
D: -

CDR3: CASSFERWGSYNEQFF
V: TRBV27
D: -

CDR3: CASSQVGLAANNEQFF
V: TRBV4-3
D: TRBD2

CDR3: CASRPLPGQGRRRSSYEQYF
V: TRBV6-4
D: TRBD1

CDR3: CATRGAGSVANVLTF
V: TRBV7-8
D: -

CDR3: CASSLDPDRGQGYGYTF
V: TRBV7-2
D: TRBD1

CDR3: CASSLLAGRGEQYF
V: TRBV6-4
D: TRBD2

CDR3: CASSLSGQRNEKLFF
V: TRBV27
D: -

CDR3: CASSRTTGVNEKLFF
V: TRBV7-2
D: TRBD1

CDR3: CASSLDPGNWAKNIQYF
V: TRBV11-2
D: -

CDR3: CASSYGTGSYEQYF
V: TRBV12-3/TRBV12-4
D: TRBD1

CDR3: CASSDAPRTTISYGYTF
V: TRBV19
D: -

CDR3: CASSQGDEQHF
V: TRBV3-1
D: -

CDR3: CASSFLRTDNEQFF
V: TRBV28
D: -

CDR3: CASSFLGSEAFF
V: TRBV28
D: -

CDR3: CASSRDRRANYGYTF
V: TRBV7-9
D: -

CDR3: CASSRQHQGLTYEQYF
V: TRBV6-5
D: -

CDR3: CASSLGGLEQYF
V: TRBV11-2
D: -

CDR3: CASSPGTSSYNSPLHF
V: TRBV12-3/TRBV12-4
D: -

CDR3: CASSTRLAGELEQYF
V: TRBV28
D: TRBD2

CDR3: CASSLARGMGETQYF
V: TRBV28
D: -

CDR3: CASSPGTSVGEQYF
V: TRBV27
D: TRBD2

CDR3: CASRKWDMNTGELFF
V: TRBV6-2/TRBV6-3
D: -